Listed here is a single TCR beta chain. This sample was included in a study of T cells expressing NK-cell markers. TCRdb reprocessed the 5' RACE reads; each CDR3 protein has one entry and no DNA is given. The sample table includes roughly 150,000 distinct CDR3 sequences. Germline V gene data show CDR1 as SQVTM and CDR2 as ANQGSEA. The CDR3 runs to 14 residues. This chain connects TRBV29-1 to TRBJ2-2. This sequence was found in a man aged 18-70 years in good health. What was sequenced was blood T cells: a sorted CD56 or NKG2C T cell subset, CD4+ or CD8+ T cells, or bulk PBMC T cells (not recorded which). The CDR3 sequence is CSVQGEEPTGELFF.